Presented here are 16 T cell receptor beta chains from one specimen sequenced in a study of T-cell memory formation after mild COVID-19 (dated by TCRdb to the early 2020s). The library relied on 5' RACE. Reads for this sample came from an Illumina NovaSeq 6000. TCRdb redid the processing of the public reads, applying fastp at Q25 and MiXCR, and retained in-frame beta chains. Identical CDR3 protein sequences are pooled into one entry, listed with their most common genes and DNA. The sample includes about 560,000 distinct CDR3 sequences, with approximately 15% observed a single time. The ten largest clones represent about 8.1% of the sample. Sequencing was done on a sample of PBMCs or a T cell subset sorted from them (not recorded which). Receptors were obtained from an adult woman who had mild COVID-19 (a few samples of this study predate the infection). The sample titles of this study are shuffled in the database, so cell type and time point are left out; the donor was told from shared clones.

The rearrangement joins TRBV6-5 to TRBJ1-2; weak D call: TRBD1 (6 bases). This CDR3 has 14 residues. The germline V and J ends were trimmed by 8 bases and 6 bases, with 19 bases remaining between them. CDR1 MNHEY and CDR2 SVGAGI come from the germline V gene. The CDR3: CASWGGGGIDGYTF. The CDR3 bases are TGTGCCAGCTGGGGGGGAGGGGGGATTGATGGCTACACCTTC.

The gene calls are TRBV15 and TRBJ2-2, with D maybe TRBD2 (6 bases). This CDR3 comprises 14 residues. The germline CDR1 and CDR2 sequences are LNHNV and YYDKDF (reference sequence). Trimming took 3 bases from V and 3 from J, leaving 8 bases between them. In DNA, the CDR3 is TGTGCCACCAGCAGGCGGAGGGACACCGGGGAGCTGTTTTTT. It is translated as CATSRRRDTGELFF. Full variable domain (rest looked up from reference TRBV15 and TRBJ2-2): DAMVIQNPRYQVTQFGKPVTLSCSQTLNHNVMYWYQQKSSQAPKLLFHYYDKDFNNEADTPDNFQSRRPNTSFCFLDIRSPGLGDTAMYLCATSRRRDTGELFFGEGSRLTVL.

This rearrangement joins TRBV19 to TRBJ1-1; 8 nucleotides agree with TRBD1. Losses at the gene ends were 2 bases for V and 2 bases for J; bases not matched to a gene: 7. The CDR3 runs 16 residues. The germline gives CDR1 LNHDA, CDR2 SQIVND (reference sequence). The CDR3, as DNA: TGTGCCAGTAGTATACAGGGGGCTCGGCATAACACTGAAGCTTTCTTT. It translates to CASSIQGARHNTEAFF. Looking up the rest from reference TRBV19 and TRBJ1-1 gives the full variable domain: DGGITQSPKYLFRKEGQNVTLSCEQNLNHDAMYWYRQDPGQGLRLIYYSQIVNDFQKGDIAEGYSVSREKKESFPLTVTSAQKNPTAFYLCASSIQGARHNTEAFFGQGTRLTVV.

This chain connects TRBV20-1 to TRBJ1-5; D perhaps matches TRBD1 (5 bases). Germline V gene sequence: CDR1 DFQATT, CDR2 SNEGSKA (reference sequence). The V and J ends lost 3 bases and 1 base respectively, with 13 bases between them. The CDR3 is made up of 15 amino acids. CDR3 loop: CSARVSPGSNQPQHF. CDR3 coding DNA: TGCAGTGCTAGGGTTTCGCCAGGGAGCAATCAGCCCCAGCATTTT.

This rearrangement joins TRBV7-3 to TRBJ2-1, with 12 positions matching TRBD2. CDR3 length: 16 amino acids. Losses at the gene ends were 1 base for V and 9 bases for J; bases not matched to a gene: 7. Germline V CDR1 and CDR2: SGHTA, FQGTGA. Written as DNA, the CDR3 is TGTGCCAGCAGCTTAAGCAGCGCTAGCGGGGGGGCTGAGCAGTTCTTC. It translates to CASSLSSASGGAEQFF.

The chain has TRBV7-2 and TRBJ2-5; 9 bases agree with TRBD1. J gave up 4 bases and V 4 bases, and 4 bases lay outside the gene matches. The germline gives CDR1 SGHTA, CDR2 FQGNSA. The CDR3 extends over 14 amino acids. CDR3 in DNA: TGTGCCAGCAGCTACGGACAGGGGATAGAGACCCAGTACTTC. Translating gives CASSYGQGIETQYF.

The CDR3 region has the DNA TGTGCCAGCAGCTTGGAGGCCGGGGGGGCCTTTGAGCAGTTCTTC. Translation: CASSLEAGGAFEQFF. V and J are TRBV5-4 and TRBJ2-1, with 8 bases fitting TRBD2. The germline CDR1 and CDR2 sequences are SGHNT and YYREEE (reference sequence). The CDR3 runs 15 residues. J lost 9 bases, V lost 0 bases, and 8 bases had no gene match.

V is TRBV12-3 or TRBV12-4 and J is TRBJ2-5, with 9 bases fitting TRBD2. V was clipped by 7 bases and J by 2 bases; unmatched bases: 8. CDR3 length equals 15 residues. CDR3 in amino acids: CASKTGTSNQETQYF. The CDR3 DNA sequence: TGTGCCAGCAAAACCGGGACTAGCAATCAAGAGACCCAGTACTTC.

V gene TRBV20-1 combines with J gene TRBJ1-6, with 8 positions matching TRBD1. V dropped 6 bases and J dropped 0; count of bases not matched to a gene: 13. This CDR3 has 18 residues. Germline values: CDR1 DFQATT, CDR2 SNEGSKA (reference sequence). The CDR3 coding sequence is TGCAGTGCATCTGACAGGGGCTCTATCTTCTCCTATAATTCACCCCTCCACTTT. It translates to CSASDRGSIFSYNSPLHF.

This clonotype was seen a few times. V usage is TRBV24-1 and J usage is TRBJ2-1; the D is unclear. The CDR3 loop spans 13 amino acids. Trimming took 2 bases from V and 2 from J, leaving 3 bases between them. Germline CDR1 KGHDR, CDR2 SFDVKD. The CDR3 DNA reads TGTGCCACCAGTGATTCACCCTACAATGAGCAGTTCTTC. It is translated as CATSDSPYNEQFF.

The chain has TRBV27 and TRBJ2-1; 7 bases match TRBD1. Germline lookup yields CDR1 MNHEY and CDR2 SMNVEV (reference sequence). Trimming removed 4 bases from V and 2 bases from J; junction bases left unmatched: 5. The CDR3 loop spans 15 amino acids. CDR3 DNA sequence: TGTGCCAGCAGTTGGACGGGACAGACCTACAATGAGCAGTTCTTC. Translation: CASSWTGQTYNEQFF.

This clonotype has only a few counts. The V gene is TRBV9, the J gene TRBJ1-2; D perhaps matches TRBD1 (5 bases). Deletions cut 3 bases from V and 1 base from J, with 16 bases between. Germline CDR1 and CDR2: SGDLS and YYNGEE. This CDR3 is 16 amino acids long. This CDR3 reads CASSETPGPLNYGYTF. CDR3 DNA sequence: TGTGCCAGCAGCGAGACCCCGGGACCACTTAACTATGGCTACACCTTC.

The V call is TRBV7-3, the J call TRBJ2-2, with TRBD2 as a possible D gene (6 bases). Germline V gene lookup returns CDR1 SGHTA and CDR2 FQGTGA. The CDR3 sequence is 17 residues long. Between the trimmed V and J ends, which lost 5 bases and 4 bases, there was a span of 20 bases. CDR3 sequence (DNA): TGTGCCAGCAGCACGGGACTGCTTAACTTCTCCACCGGGGAGCTGTTTTTT. This codes for CASSTGLLNFSTGELFF.

The chain joins TRBV5-6 to TRBJ2-7; a possible D gene is TRBD1 (6 bases). Germline V CDR1 and CDR2: SGHDT, YYEEEE. Deletions cut 3 bases from V and 6 bases from J, with 16 bases between. CDR3 size: 14 residues. Here the CDR3 DNA reads TGTGCCAGCAGCTCGACCCGACAGGTAGCCGAGCAGTACTTC. As protein: CASSSTRQVAEQYF. The full variable domain, in which reference TRBV5-6 and TRBJ2-7 provide the parts outside the CDR3, is DAGVTQSPTHLIKTRGQQVTLRCSPKSGHDTVSWYQQALGQGPQFIFQYYEEEERQRGNFPDRFSGHQFPNYSSELNVNALLLGDSALYLCASSSTRQVAEQYFGPGTRLTVT.

This chain joins TRBV2 and TRBJ2-1; TRBD1 aligns across 7 bases. J gave up 7 bases and V 7 bases, and 10 bases lay outside the gene matches. From germline, CDR1 is SNHLY and CDR2 FYNNEI. This CDR3 is built from 14 residues. The chain's CDR3 is CASTGTALGNEQFF. The CDR3 DNA reads TGTGCCAGCACGGGGACAGCCTTGGGGAATGAGCAGTTCTTC.

In this sample, this clonotype turned up many times. The chain joins TRBV3-1 to TRBJ1-2; no reliable D call. The germline gives CDR1 LGHDT, CDR2 YNNKEL (reference sequence). CDR3 length equals 13 residues. Trimming took off 6 bases at V and 2 bases at J, with 10 bases between the two ends. The CDR3 coding sequence is TGTGCCAGCAGTCTGGGAGAGAACTATGGCTACACCTTC. Translation: CASSLGENYGYTF. Complete variable domain (other parts from reference TRBV3-1 and TRBJ1-2): DTAVSQTPKYLVTQMGNDKSIKCEQNLGHDTMYWYKQDSKKFLKIMFSYNNKELIINETVPNRFSPKSPDKAHLNLHINSLELGDSAVYFCASSLGENYGYTFGSGTRLTVV.